Listed here is a single T cell receptor beta chain. Its antigen remains unknown. The data originate from a study of blood T cells in healthy people across ages. Findings and limits, study-wide: Researchers report that TCR beta diversity correlated strongly with naive T cell percentage.

Together with a sample-barcoded 5' primer, a J-beta primer mix was included in a second PCR lasting about 7 to 12 cycles. Each cDNA molecule received a tag from a template-switch adaptor that had 12 random nucleotides. TCRdb used MiXCR to reprocess the 5' RACE reads, holding one entry per CDR3 protein. The table lists about 800,000 distinct CDR3 sequences, around half of them singletons. The people who gave samples were healthy Caucasians from Russia, aged about 6 to 95. Each sample gave at least 6.5 million isolated PBMCs. CDR3 length: 13 residues. CDR1 is LGHNA, CDR2 YSLEER, per germline. V was shortened by 4 bases and J by 8 bases, with 12 bases between the two germline ends.

The chain carries TRBV4-3 and TRBJ2-1; D perhaps matches TRBD2 (6 bases). Input material: blood. This TCR was sampled from a man of 80 years or more in good health. The CDR3 DNA sequence: TGCGCCAGCAGCCTTTCCGGGAGCTATGAGCAGTTCTTC. Translation gives CASSLSGSYEQFF.